Sequencing of this T cell receptor beta chain was carried out in a study of control samples from healthy donors and cancer patients. Germline loops: CDR1 MDHEN, CDR2 SYDVKM. This CDR3 has 16 amino acids. The ends lost 4 bases at V and 3 bases at J; junction bases unmatched: 8. The data were produced by immunoSEQ multiplex PCR, yet TCRdb's version contains in-frame clones alone and is incomplete. The sample records roughly 58,000 clones, about 90% being singletons. The sequencing sample was made of PBMCs. This clonotype was obtained from a woman in her fifties or sixties with lung cancer. This chain uses TRBV28 with TRBJ1-4, with 7 bases identical to TRBD1. In nucleotides, the CDR3 is TGTGCCAGCAGTTCAATGACAGGGAGTGCTAATGAAAAACTGTTTTTT. This gives the protein CASSSMTGSANEKLFF.